A selection of T cell receptor beta chains follows, all from one sample in a study of yellow fever vaccine responses in identical twins. One entry per CDR3 protein results from TCRdb running MiXCR on the RT-PCR reads. The sample contains about 3,000 distinct CDR3 sequences, 70% to 90% of which appear only once. The sample in question was T cells from blood (PBMCs), unsorted or a sorted subset (not recorded which), obtained before or after yellow fever vaccination (not recorded which). The source of these receptors is a woman aged 18 to 35 who received the yellow fever vaccine. CDR3s include the opening cysteine and the closing phenylalanine or tryptophan. Each record gives: D gene, J gene, V gene, CDR3 DNA, CDR3 protein. D genes are given only for firm matches.

-	TRBJ2-5	TRBV11-2	TGTGCCAGCAGCCGACGGGGTTCTTCTCTCCAAGAGACCCAGTACTTC	CASSRRGSSLQETQYF